The present entry profiles one T cell receptor (beta chain) with its context. Its antigen remains unknown. These data belong to a study of Graves' ophthalmopathy and Graves' hyperthyroidism. Study at large: Peripheral blood was obtained at first diagnosis, ahead of any treatment.

RNA transcripts served as template for amplifying TCR beta CDR3 sequences. RT-PCR with HTBI primers came first, then second-round multiplex PCR. Via MiXCR, TCRdb re-called the multiplex PCR reads, giving one row per CDR3 protein. This repertoire shows 40,000 to 50,000 distinct CDR3 sequences, about 50% found once; its top ten account for about 24%. Study results and limitations: A 13-signature model separated ophthalmopathy from stable hyperthyroidism, just under 90% sensitivity, around 81% specificity. The model's ophthalmopathy progression predictions had about 69% sensitivity and 72.22% specificity.

This sequence originates from an adult man with Graves' ophthalmopathy. Sequencing used peripheral blood.

The CDR3 DNA sequence: TGTGCCAGCAGCCCCGGGGTTGGAAGCCGAGAGACCCAGTACTTC. Residues: CASSPGVGSRETQYF. The rearrangement links TRBV7-9 to TRBJ2-5; weak D call: TRBD2 (5 bases). The V end lost 5 bases, the J end lost 4 bases, and 17 bases lay between the germline ends. Germline V CDR1 and CDR2: SEHNR, FQNEAQ (reference sequence). The CDR3 extends over 15 amino acids.